These 25 T cell receptor beta chains came from one sample sequenced in a study of CD8+ T cells in alopecia areata. After isolation, RNA underwent reverse transcription to generate cDNA as the sequencing template. Sequenced by immunoSEQ multiplex PCR; TCRdb stores in-frame clones only, minus some. This sample carries over 150,000 clones, around three fifths of them seen once, and the ten largest clones take 14%. Documented treatment: oral pan-JAK inhibitor, 5-10 mg twice daily. This specimen consisted of CD4+ T cells sorted from blood, obtained at week 24, from a patient treated with tofacitinib. The receptors were gathered from a human donor with alopecia areata.

The chain joins TRBV7-3 to TRBJ2-1; D remains unclear. The CDR3 covers 12 residues. V lost 4 bases and J lost 10, with 11 bases in between. Germline CDR1 and CDR2: SGHTA and FQGTGA. CDR3 coding DNA: TGTGCCAGCAGCTCATCAGATCGGGAGCAGTTCTTC. This translates into CASSSSDREQFF.

The CDR3 protein is CSVEPRQGGVNEQYF. Written as DNA, the CDR3 is TGCAGCGTTGAACCCCGACAGGGGGGAGTGAACGAGCAGTACTTC. The chain joins TRBV29-1 to TRBJ2-7; 9 bases align to TRBD1. The CDR3 has 15 amino acids. V shed 2 bases, J shed 5 bases, and the junction held 10 bases outside the gene matches. The germline V gene has CDR1 SQVTM and CDR2 ANQGSEA.

The rearrangement joins TRBV19 to TRBJ1-5, with 8 bases lining up with TRBD1. This CDR3 has 15 residues. CDR1 and CDR2 from the germline V gene are LNHDA and SQIVND (reference sequence). The junction had 10 bases not matched to a gene; V was cut back by 9 bases and J by 3 bases. CDR3: CASKGTGGANQPQHF. In DNA form, the CDR3 reads TGTGCCAGCAAAGGGACAGGTGGAGCCAATCAGCCCCAGCATTTT.

This clone was detected a few times. V is TRBV7-2 and J is TRBJ2-4; TRBD2 is a possible D gene (6 bases). The CDR3 is 15 amino acids. Per germline, CDR1 SGHTA and CDR2 FQGNSA. The V gene lost 5 bases and the J gene lost 3 bases, with 14 bases spanning the gap. CDR3 sequence (DNA): TGTGCCAGCAGCAATACTTTGCGGGGCAAAAACATTCAGTACTTC. This translates into CASSNTLRGKNIQYF. The variable domain in full, with the rest retrieved from reference TRBV7-2 and TRBJ2-4, is GAGVSQSPSNKVTEKGKDVELRCDPISGHTALYWYRQSLGQGLEFLIYFQGNSAPDKSGLPSDRFSAERTGGSVSTLTIQRTQQEDSAVYLCASSNTLRGKNIQYFGAGTRLSVL.

This clone appeared a few times. The rearrangement joins TRBV5-1 to TRBJ1-2; D is perhaps TRBD1 (5 bases). CDR1 and CDR2 (germline): SGHRS, YFSETQ. The CDR3 extends over 14 amino acids. The V and J ends lost 4 bases and 4 bases respectively, with 14 bases between them. The DNA for the CDR3 is TGCGCCAGCAGCGTAGGCGGCAGGGCCTATGGCTACACCTTC. Translated: CASSVGGRAYGYTF.

The CDR3 spells CASTMDRGGGNIQYF. The CDR3 bases are TGTGCCAGCACCATGGACAGGGGAGGAGGGAACATTCAGTACTTC. J is TRBJ2-4 and V is TRBV2; 9 bases are a match to TRBD1. CDR3 length equals 15 residues. CDR1 is SNHLY, CDR2 FYNNEI, per germline. The ends lost 7 bases at V and 7 bases at J; junction bases unmatched: 11.

The chain couples TRBV29-1 to TRBJ1-1; no reliable D call. The CDR3 extends over 15 amino acids. Deletions cut 7 bases from V and 1 base from J, with 19 bases between. Looked up from germline, CDR1 is SQVTM and CDR2 is ANQGSEA. CDR3 nucleotide sequence: TGCAGCGCCAGAGTGGGGATTCTAACGAACACTGAAGCTTTCTTT. Protein sequence: CSARVGILTNTEAFF.

V and J are TRBV7-2 and TRBJ2-5; a weak D match, TRBD2 (6 bases). The CDR3 has 16 amino acids. From germline, CDR1 is SGHTA and CDR2 FQGNSA. The germline V and J ends were trimmed by 2 bases and 3 bases, with 16 bases remaining between them. The CDR3 sequence: CASSLTGGLAKETQYF. CDR3 sequence (DNA): TGTGCCAGCAGCTTAACTGGCGGGCTAGCGAAAGAGACCCAGTACTTC.

This clone was recorded only once. The chain recombines TRBV30 with TRBJ1-2; perhaps TRBD1 as D (5 bases). Trimming took off 0 bases at V and 6 bases at J, with 11 bases between the two ends. The CDR3 totals 13 residues. Germline CDR1 and CDR2: GTSNPN and SVGIG (reference sequence). The CDR3, as DNA: TGTGCCTGGAGTGTCGGGGCCCAAGATGGCTACACCTTC. Translation: CAWSVGAQDGYTF. The whole variable domain, remainder taken from reference TRBV30 and TRBJ1-2, is SQTIHQWPATLVQPVGSPLSLECTVEGTSNPNLYWYRQAAGRGLQLLFYSVGIGQISSEVPQNLSASRPQDRQFILSSKKLLLSDSGFYLCAWSVGAQDGYTFGSGTRLTVV.

This clone was counted between two and nine times. CDR3 sequence: CAAGQLNQPQHF. In DNA, the CDR3 is TGTGCCGCAGGACAGCTAAATCAGCCCCAGCATTTT. The V gene is TRBV6-5, the J gene TRBJ1-5; a weak D match, TRBD1 (6 bases). The CDR3 spans 12 residues. Per germline, CDR1 MNHEY and CDR2 SVGAGI. Trimming cost V 11 bases and J 4 bases, with 12 bases left between them.

This clone has more than one count but fewer than ten. V gene TRBV7-2 combines with J gene TRBJ2-4; 7 bases agree with TRBD1. The germline V gene encodes CDR1 SGHTA and CDR2 FQGNSA. J lost 6 bases, V lost 4 bases, and 6 bases had no gene match. The CDR3 spans 14 residues. Here the CDR3 reads CASSSPGTANIQYF. The DNA for the CDR3 is TGTGCCAGCAGCTCCCCCGGGACAGCAAACATTCAGTACTTC.

J is TRBJ1-5 and V is TRBV2, with 12 bases aligning to TRBD1. Germline V gene sequence: CDR1 SNHLY, CDR2 FYNNEI. This CDR3 region has 16 residues. Germline trimming cut 6 bases from V and 0 bases from J; bases unmatched to any gene: 3. CDR3 residues: CASRGQGANSNQPQHF. The CDR3 DNA sequence: TGTGCCAGCAGGGGACAGGGGGCAAATAGCAATCAGCCCCAGCATTTT. Full variable domain (missing parts from reference TRBV2 and TRBJ1-5): EPEVTQTPSHQVTQMGQEVILRCVPISNHLYFYWYRQILGQKVEFLVSFYNNEISEKSEIFDDQFSVERPDGSNFTLKIRSTKLEDSAMYFCASRGQGANSNQPQHFGDGTRLSIL.

The V gene is TRBV30, the J gene TRBJ2-7; D is ambiguous. Looked up from germline, CDR1 is GTSNPN and CDR2 is SVGIG (reference sequence). Between the trimmed V and J ends, which lost 6 bases and 1 base, there was a span of 13 bases. The CDR3 contains 13 residues. The CDR3 bases are TGTGCCTGCGACACGGGTAGGTCCTACGAGCAGTACTTC. Its translation: CACDTGRSYEQYF.

This rearrangement joins TRBV5-1 to TRBJ2-2, with D perhaps TRBD1 or TRBD2 (5 bases each). In germline, CDR1 is SGHRS, CDR2 YFSETQ. Trimming took 1 base from V and 8 from J, leaving 21 bases between them. The CDR3 is made up of 17 amino acids. The CDR3 sequence is CASSLNPGNRGPGELFF. CDR3 nucleotides: TGCGCCAGCAGCTTGAACCCCGGGAATCGGGGACCAGGGGAGCTGTTTTTT.

This sequence joins TRBV6-1 and TRBJ1-6; 8 bases are a match to TRBD1. The ends lost 7 bases at V and 8 bases at J; junction bases unmatched: 4. Germline lookup yields CDR1 MNHNS and CDR2 SASEGT. CDR3 length equals 13 residues. The DNA for the CDR3 is TGTGCCAGCACGGACAGGGAATATTCACCCCTCCACTTT. This sequence encodes CASTDREYSPLHF.

V gene TRBV4-1 combines with J gene TRBJ2-7, with D possibly TRBD2 on 6 matching bases. Germline V CDR1 and CDR2: MGHRA, YSYEKL. The length of the CDR3 is 17 residues. Trimming took off 4 bases at V and 1 base at J, with 20 bases between the two ends. The CDR3 region has the DNA TGCGCCAGCAGCCCAGGGACCCGGCGGGGTCGGTCCTACGAGCAGTACTTC. Protein product: CASSPGTRRGRSYEQYF.

The V and J genes are TRBV19 and TRBJ2-3; 7 bases agree with TRBD1. CDR1 LNHDA and CDR2 SQIVND come from the germline V gene (reference sequence). The CDR3 has 14 amino acids. V shed 6 bases, J shed 2 bases, and the junction held 5 bases outside the gene matches. CDR3 protein: CASSRRGITDTQYF. CDR3 nucleotides: TGTGCCAGTAGCCGCAGGGGGATCACAGATACGCAGTATTTT.

This clone has more than one count but fewer than ten. This chain joins TRBV18 and TRBJ1-1; no definite D call. Germline CDR1 and CDR2: KGHSH and LQKENI. The CDR3 length is 14 residues. The V end lost 0 bases, the J end lost 1 base, and 6 bases lay between the germline ends. In nucleotides, the CDR3 is TGTGCCAGCTCACCACCTGGGCAGAACACTGAAGCTTTCTTT. Its translation: CASSPPGQNTEAFF.

The V gene is TRBV29-1, the J gene TRBJ1-4; maybe TRBD1 (5 bases). CDR1 SQVTM and CDR2 ANQGSEA come from the germline V gene. V lost 7 bases and J lost 7, with 16 bases in between. The CDR3 extends over 13 amino acids. The CDR3, as DNA: TGCAGCGCCTCCAAGGCAGGGAGTGAAAAACTGTTTTTT. Its translation is CSASKAGSEKLFF.

Worth noting for this clone: Other nucleotide sequences in the sample specify the same CDR3. The CDR3 sequence: CSVETGPYEQYF. DNA of the CDR3: TGCAGCGTTGAGACAGGGCCCTACGAGCAGTACTTC. This chain uses TRBV29-1 with TRBJ2-7; 7 nucleotides align to TRBD1. The CDR3 extends over 12 amino acids. The V and J ends lost 3 bases and 2 bases, in that order; junction bases with no gene match: 1. Germline CDR1 SQVTM, CDR2 ANQGSEA.

The chain recombines TRBV30 with TRBJ1-5; D not certain. CDR1 is GTSNPN and CDR2 is SVGIG in the germline V gene (reference sequence). This CDR3 is 13 amino acids long. V shed 1 base and J shed 3 bases, with 7 bases lying between them. The DNA of the CDR3 is TGTGCCTGGAGTGGACGGTCCAATCAGCCCCAGCATTTT. Translating it yields CAWSGRSNQPQHF.

The chain combines TRBV7-9 with TRBJ2-7; a possible D gene is TRBD1 (5 bases). Trimming took 5 bases from V and 2 from J, leaving 16 bases between them. CDR1 is SEHNR, CDR2 FQNEAQ, per germline (reference sequence). The CDR3 is 15 residues long. The CDR3 loop is CASSPPGSNTYEQYF. The CDR3 nucleotides are TGTGCCAGCAGCCCGCCAGGGTCCAACACCTACGAGCAGTACTTC.

This chain joins TRBV18 and TRBJ1-2; no clear D. The V end was cut by 4 bases, the J end by 0 bases, with 9 bases between. The germline gives CDR1 KGHSH, CDR2 LQKENI. CDR3 size: 14 residues. The CDR3 bases are TGTGCCAGCTCACATCGTCAGCCTAACTATGGCTACACCTTC. Its protein is CASSHRQPNYGYTF.

A few counts support this clone. The rearrangement links TRBV10-3 to TRBJ2-7, with a weak D call TRBD2 (5 bases). Trimming pared 2 bases from V and 4 bases from J, leaving 6 bases between. The CDR3 covers 12 residues. The germline CDR1 and CDR2 sequences are ENHRY and SYGVKD. CDR3 region: CAISEEGYEQYF. The CDR3 nucleotides are TGTGCCATCAGTGAGGAGGGTTACGAGCAGTACTTC.

The chain links TRBV30 to TRBJ1-1; D ambiguous. This CDR3 region has 16 residues. Germline V lookup: CDR1 GTSNPN, CDR2 SVGIG (reference sequence). V lost 0 bases and J 2 bases, leaving 16 bases between the germline ends. CDR3 nucleotide sequence: TGTGCCTGGAGTGTACTCCGAGGGTCCCTTAACACTGAAGCTTTCTTT. Encoded protein: CAWSVLRGSLNTEAFF.